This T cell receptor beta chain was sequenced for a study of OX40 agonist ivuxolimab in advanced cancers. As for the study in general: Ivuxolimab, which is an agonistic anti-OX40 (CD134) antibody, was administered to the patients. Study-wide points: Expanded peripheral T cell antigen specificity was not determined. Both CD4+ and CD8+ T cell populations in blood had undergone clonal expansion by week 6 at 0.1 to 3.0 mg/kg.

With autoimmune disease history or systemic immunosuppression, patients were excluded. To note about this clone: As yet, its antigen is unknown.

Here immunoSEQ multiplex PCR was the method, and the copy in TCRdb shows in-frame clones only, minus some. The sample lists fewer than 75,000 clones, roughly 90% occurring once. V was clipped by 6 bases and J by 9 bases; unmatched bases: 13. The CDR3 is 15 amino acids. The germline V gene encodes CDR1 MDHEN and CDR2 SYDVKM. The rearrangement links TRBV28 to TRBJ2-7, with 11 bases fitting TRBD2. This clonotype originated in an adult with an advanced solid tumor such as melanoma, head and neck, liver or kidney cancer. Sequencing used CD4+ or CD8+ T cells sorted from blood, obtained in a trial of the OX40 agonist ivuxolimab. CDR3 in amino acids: CASRDQGLADQRQYF. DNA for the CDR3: TGTGCCAGCAGAGACCAGGGACTAGCGGACCAGCGGCAGTACTTC.